This TCR beta chain comes out of a study of blood T cells in healthy people across ages. The second PCR ran roughly 7 to 12 cycles with a sample-barcoded 5' primer and J-beta primers. In TCRdb, the 5' RACE reads were re-called with MiXCR into one record per CDR3 protein. The sample consists of hundreds of thousands of distinct CDR3 sequences, approximately 30% of them appearing once. The length of the CDR3 is 16 residues. Germline CDR1 DFQATT, CDR2 SNEGSKA (reference sequence). V lost 3 bases, J lost 7 bases, and 12 bases stayed unmatched. In regard to this clonotype: What it binds is not known.

The study's findings and limits: There was no known CMV status for donors, so expanded clonotype changes were possibly confounded.

The source is a woman aged 80 or over in good health. The sequencing input was blood. The V call is TRBV20-1, the J call TRBJ2-3; 11 nucleotides line up with TRBD2. For the CDR3, the DNA is TGCAGTGCTAGCCCTACTAGCGGGGGCTCCCATTATACGCAGTATTTT. Protein sequence: CSASPTSGGSHYTQYF.